A selection of T cell receptor beta chains follows, all from one sample in a study of blood T cell repertoires in COVID-19. Data came from immunoSEQ multiplex PCR; TCRdb stores just in-frame clones and leaves some out. The sample lists 200,000 to 300,000 clones; 84% were seen once. The specimen sequenced was peripheral blood. These receptors were obtained from a man in his sixties with acute or convalescent COVID-19. Both conserved end residues are part of each CDR3. The D gene is left open where the match is weak. Not all rows give a size; the values are once, few, many and, for expanded clones, a class.

j_call,v_call,d_call,clone_size,cdr3_aa,cdr3_nt
TRBJ1-3,TRBV9,TRBD1,-,CASSVGGGQGASGNTIYF,TGTGCCAGCAGCGTAGGTGGTGGACAGGGGGCATCTGGAAACACCATATATTTT
TRBJ2-5,TRBV5-1,TRBD1,once,CASETGGAGETQYF,TGCGCCAGCGAGACAGGGGGCGCGGGGGAGACCCAGTACTTC
TRBJ1-2,TRBV28,-,-,CASSTSRFFHTF,-
TRBJ1-2,TRBV6-5,-,-,CASRQGSYMNYGYTF,TGTGCCAGCAGGCAGGGATCTTATATGAACTATGGCTACACCTTC
TRBJ2-7,TRBV6-1,-,-,CASSEPPDSGDEQYF,TGTGCCAGCAGTGAACCGCCCGATAGCGGCGACGAGCAGTACTTC
TRBJ1-6,TRBV27,-,-,CASTSHPVRTPLHF,TGTGCCAGCACCTCTCACCCTGTGAGAACACCCCTCCACTTT
TRBJ1-6,TRBV4-1,TRBD1,-,CASSQINLGTGGNSPLHF,TGCGCCAGCAGCCAAATAAACCTTGGGACAGGGGGGAATTCACCCCTCCACTTT
TRBJ2-1,TRBV7-7,TRBD2,-,CASSKGLAGVSEQFF,TGTGCTAGCAGCAAGGGACTAGCGGGAGTTAGTGAGCAGTTCTTC
TRBJ2-7,TRBV19,-,-,CASSIPGSSYEQYF,TGTGCCAGTAGTATACCCGGGAGCTCCTACGAGCAGTACTTC
TRBJ2-1,TRBV7-2,-,-,CASSPSFEQFF,TGTGCCAGCAGCCCTTCGTTTGAGCAGTTCTTC
TRBJ2-3,TRBV7-8,-,few,CASGPFGTDTQYF,TGTGCCAGCGGCCCCTTTGGCACAGATACGCAGTATTTT
TRBJ1-3,TRBV9,TRBD1,-,CASSTRTGYSGNTIYF,TGTGCCAGCAGCACTCGGACAGGCTATTCTGGAAACACCATATATTTT
TRBJ1-2,TRBV30,TRBD1,-,CAWSTGDFGYTF,TGTGCCTGGAGTACAGGGGATTTTGGCTACACCTTC
TRBJ1-4,TRBV5-4,TRBD1,-,CASSTRQGEEKLFF,TGTGCCAGCAGCACAAGACAGGGGGAAGAAAAACTGTTTTTT
TRBJ1-2,TRBV3-1/TRBV3-2,TRBD1,-,CASSQGGMGQFLYGYTF,TGTGCCAGCAGCCAAGGTGGTATGGGACAGTTCCTCTATGGCTACACCTTC
TRBJ2-3,TRBV30,TRBD1,-,CAWSHQGAQSDTQYF,TGTGCCTGGAGTCATCAGGGGGCGCAGAGCGATACGCAGTATTTT
TRBJ2-7,TRBV29-1,-,-,CSVEGVDEQYF,TGCAGCGTCGAGGGAGTAGACGAGCAGTACTTC
TRBJ1-2,TRBV30,TRBD1,-,CAWSTQGASIRGYTF,TGTGCCTGGAGTACACAGGGGGCCTCGATACGTGGCTACACCTTC
TRBJ2-3,TRBV25-1,TRBD1,once,CASSGWTGGTDTQYF,TGTGCCAGCAGTGGTTGGACAGGGGGAACAGATACGCAGTATTTT
TRBJ1-1,TRBV19,-,-,CASSISARRRGTEAFF,TGTGCCAGTAGTATATCGGCCCGAAGGCGGGGCACTGAAGCTTTCTTT
TRBJ2-1,TRBV19,-,-,CAVNRKEGYEQFF,TGTGCCGTCAACAGGAAAGAAGGTTATGAGCAGTTCTTC
TRBJ2-5,TRBV10-3,TRBD2,few,CAISESLAWETQYF,TGTGCCATCAGTGAGTCACTAGCGTGGGAGACCCAGTACTTC
TRBJ1-1,TRBV13,-,-,CASSLGLGGATEAFF,TGTGCCAGCAGCTTAGGCCTGGGAGGGGCCACTGAAGCTTTCTTT
TRBJ2-1,TRBV6-5,TRBD1,few,CASSSWTGGTYNEQFF,TGTGCCAGCAGTTCCTGGACAGGGGGTACCTACAATGAGCAGTTCTTC
TRBJ1-1,TRBV6-6,-,-,CASSYFGRGGTEAFF,TGTGCCAGCAGTTACTTCGGCAGGGGTGGCACTGAAGCTTTCTTT
TRBJ2-1,TRBV21-1,-,-,CASSKLAGELGEQFF,TGTGCCAGCAGCAAACTAGCGGGGGAGCTCGGGGAGCAGTTCTTC
TRBJ2-7,TRBV6-1,-,-,CASSMGHYEQYF,TGTGCCAGCAGTATGGGACACTACGAGCAGTACTTC
TRBJ2-7,TRBV7-9,TRBD2,-,CASSLQAGGPYEQYF,TGTGCCAGCAGCTTACAAGCGGGGGGCCCCTACGAGCAGTACTTC
TRBJ2-1,TRBV5-1,TRBD2,-,CASSSTGAGGLNEQFF,TGCGCCAGCAGCTCGACTGGTGCGGGGGGCCTCAATGAGCAGTTCTTC
TRBJ2-1,TRBV5-1,TRBD1,-,CASSLNRGRLDEQFF,TGCGCCAGCAGCCTTAACAGGGGGCGCCTCGATGAGCAGTTCTTC
TRBJ2-5,TRBV7-2,-,-,CASSFSGVLETQYF,TGTGCCAGCAGCTTCTCCGGAGTGTTGGAGACCCAGTACTTC
TRBJ2-1,TRBV21-1,-,-,CASSGRLSLWDNEQFF,TGTGCCAGCAGCGGAAGACTCTCCCTTTGGGACAATGAGCAGTTCTTC
TRBJ1-5,TRBV6-5,TRBD1,-,CATGTGSNQPQHF,TGTGCCACCGGGACAGGGTCCAATCAGCCCCAGCATTTT
TRBJ2-1,TRBV29-1,TRBD1,-,CSVEGQGTYNEQFF,TGCAGCGTTGAGGGACAGGGAACCTACAATGAGCAGTTCTTC
TRBJ2-1,TRBV7-9,TRBD2,-,CASSFRGRGGDEQFF,TGTGCCAGCAGCTTTAGGGGCCGGGGAGGGGATGAGCAGTTCTTC
TRBJ2-7,TRBV7-6,TRBD2,-,CASSLRLAAAGEQYF,TGTGCCAGCAGCTTAAGACTAGCGGCGGCGGGCGAGCAGTACTTC